The entry below gives a single TCR beta chain sequence along with its context. What it recognizes is unknown. This record belongs to a study of T cell repertoires in cytomegalovirus infection. From germline, CDR1 is SSHAT and CDR2 FNYEAQ (reference sequence). This CDR3 spans 13 amino acids. A single record per CDR3 protein comes from TCRdb applying MiXCR to the reads. The sample has around 750,000 distinct CDR3 sequences; 32% are singletons. The rearrangement joins TRBV7-7 to TRBJ1-1, with D hard to call. Sequencing used cultured CD8+ T cells from PBMCs, obtained from culture after CMV antigen stimulation. The source of this sequence is a human donor in good health (CMV status not recorded). Some clones in this sample may be carry-over from other donors' samples. The CDR3 spells CATSAGMNTEAFF. The DNA for the CDR3 is TGTGCTACCTCCGCCGGAATGAACACTGAAGCTTTCTTT. Combining the CDR3 with reference TRBV7-7 and TRBJ1-1 gives the whole variable domain GAGVSQSPRYKVTKRGQDVTLRCDPISSHATLYWYQQALGQGPEFLTYFNYEAQPDKSGLPSDRFSAERPEGSISTLTIQRTEQRDSAMYRCATSAGMNTEAFFGQGTRLTVV.